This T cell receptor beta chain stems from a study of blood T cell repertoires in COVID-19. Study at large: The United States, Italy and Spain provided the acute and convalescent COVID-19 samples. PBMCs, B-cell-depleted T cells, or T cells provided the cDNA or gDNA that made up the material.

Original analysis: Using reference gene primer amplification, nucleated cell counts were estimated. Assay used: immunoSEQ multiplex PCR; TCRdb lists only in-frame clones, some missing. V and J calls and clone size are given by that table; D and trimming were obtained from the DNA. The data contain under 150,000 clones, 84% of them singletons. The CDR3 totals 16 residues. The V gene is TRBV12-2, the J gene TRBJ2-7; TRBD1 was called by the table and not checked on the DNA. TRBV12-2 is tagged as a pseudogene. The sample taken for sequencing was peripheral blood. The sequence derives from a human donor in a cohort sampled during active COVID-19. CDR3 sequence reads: CASRPGEGTGSYEQYF. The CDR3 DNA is TGTGCAAGTCGCCCAGGGGAGGGGACAGGTTCCTACGAGCAGTACTTC.